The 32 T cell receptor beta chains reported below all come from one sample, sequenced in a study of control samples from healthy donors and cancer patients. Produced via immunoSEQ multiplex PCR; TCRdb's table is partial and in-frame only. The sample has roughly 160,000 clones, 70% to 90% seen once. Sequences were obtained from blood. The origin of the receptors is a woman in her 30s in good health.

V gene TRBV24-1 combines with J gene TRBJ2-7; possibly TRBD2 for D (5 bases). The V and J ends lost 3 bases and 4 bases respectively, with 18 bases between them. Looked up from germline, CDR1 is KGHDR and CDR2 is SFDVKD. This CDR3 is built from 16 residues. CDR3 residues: CATSDPSPRGGYEQYF. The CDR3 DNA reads TGTGCCACCAGTGATCCCAGCCCCCGGGGTGGATACGAGCAGTACTTC.

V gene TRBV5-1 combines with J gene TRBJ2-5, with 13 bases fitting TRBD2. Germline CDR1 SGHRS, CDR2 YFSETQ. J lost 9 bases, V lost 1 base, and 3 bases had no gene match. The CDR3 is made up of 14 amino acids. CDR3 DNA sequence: TGCGCCAGCAGCTTGCAACTAGCGGGAGGGTCCCAGTACTTC. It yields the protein CASSLQLAGGSQYF.

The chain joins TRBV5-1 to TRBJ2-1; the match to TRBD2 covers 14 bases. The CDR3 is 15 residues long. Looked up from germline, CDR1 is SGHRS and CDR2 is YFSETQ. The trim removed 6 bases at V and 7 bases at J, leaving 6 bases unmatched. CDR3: CASTSGLAGVNEQFF. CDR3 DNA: TGCGCCAGCACCTCGGGACTAGCGGGAGTGAATGAGCAGTTCTTC. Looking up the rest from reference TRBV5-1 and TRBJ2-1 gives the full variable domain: KAGVTQTPRYLIKTRGQQVTLSCSPISGHRSVSWYQQTPGQGLQFLFEYFSETQRNKGNFPGRFSGRQFSNSRSEMNVSTLELGDSALYLCASTSGLAGVNEQFFGPGTRLTVL.

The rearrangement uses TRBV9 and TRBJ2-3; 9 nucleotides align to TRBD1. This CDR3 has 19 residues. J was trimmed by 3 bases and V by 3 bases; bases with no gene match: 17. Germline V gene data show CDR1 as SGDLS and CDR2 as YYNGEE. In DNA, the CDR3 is TGTGCCAGCAGCGGGGGGGGACAGGGCGTACCCTCATCTACAGATACGCAGTATTTT. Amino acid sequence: CASSGGGQGVPSSTDTQYF.

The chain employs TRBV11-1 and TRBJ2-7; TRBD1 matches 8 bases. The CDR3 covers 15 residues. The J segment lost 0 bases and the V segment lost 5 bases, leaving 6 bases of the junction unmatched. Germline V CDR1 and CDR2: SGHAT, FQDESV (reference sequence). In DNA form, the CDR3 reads TGTGCCAGCAGCCAGGGACAGGCAATCTCCTACGAGCAGTACGTC. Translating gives CASSQGQAISYEQYV.

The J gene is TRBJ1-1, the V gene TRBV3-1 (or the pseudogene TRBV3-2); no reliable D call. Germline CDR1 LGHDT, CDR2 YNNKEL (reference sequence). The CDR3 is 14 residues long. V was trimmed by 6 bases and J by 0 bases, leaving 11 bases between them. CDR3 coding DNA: TGTGCCAGCAGGAGCACTTCGATGAACACTGAAGCTTTCTTT. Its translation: CASRSTSMNTEAFF.

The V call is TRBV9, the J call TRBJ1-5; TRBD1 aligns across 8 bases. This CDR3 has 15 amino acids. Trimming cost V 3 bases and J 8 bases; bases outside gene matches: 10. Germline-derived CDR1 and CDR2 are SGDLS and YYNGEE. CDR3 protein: CASSAGGTGLEPQHF. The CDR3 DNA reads TGTGCCAGCAGCGCGGGAGGGACAGGATTAGAGCCCCAGCATTTT.

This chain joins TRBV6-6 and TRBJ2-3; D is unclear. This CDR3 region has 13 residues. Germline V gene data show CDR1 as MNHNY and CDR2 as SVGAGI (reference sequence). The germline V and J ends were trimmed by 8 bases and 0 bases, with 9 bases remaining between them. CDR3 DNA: TGTGCCAGCTACTACGCTAGCACAGATACGCAGTATTTT. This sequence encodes CASYYASTDTQYF.

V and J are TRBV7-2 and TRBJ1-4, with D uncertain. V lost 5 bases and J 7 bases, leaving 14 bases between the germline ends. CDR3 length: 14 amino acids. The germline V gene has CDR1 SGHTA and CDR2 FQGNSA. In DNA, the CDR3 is TGTGCCAGCAGCGGTGGACCCTTGGGTGAAAAACTGTTTTTT. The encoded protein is CASSGGPLGEKLFF.

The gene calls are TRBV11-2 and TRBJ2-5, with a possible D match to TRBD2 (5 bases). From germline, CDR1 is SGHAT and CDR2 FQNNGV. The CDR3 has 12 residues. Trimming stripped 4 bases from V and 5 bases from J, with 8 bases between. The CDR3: CASSSRGETQYF. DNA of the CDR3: TGTGCCAGCAGCTCTCGAGGGGAGACCCAGTACTTC.

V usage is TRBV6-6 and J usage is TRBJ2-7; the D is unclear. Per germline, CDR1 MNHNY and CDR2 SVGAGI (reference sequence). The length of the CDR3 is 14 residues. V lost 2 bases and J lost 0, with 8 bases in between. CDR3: CASSYRLNSYEQYF. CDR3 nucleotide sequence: TGTGCCAGCAGTTACAGGCTTAACTCCTACGAGCAGTACTTC.

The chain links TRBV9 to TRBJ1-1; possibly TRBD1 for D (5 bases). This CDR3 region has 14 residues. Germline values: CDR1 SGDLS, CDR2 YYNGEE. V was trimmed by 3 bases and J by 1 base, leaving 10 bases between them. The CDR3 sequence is CASSAQVQNTEAFF. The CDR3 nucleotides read TGTGCCAGCAGCGCACAGGTCCAGAACACTGAAGCTTTCTTT.

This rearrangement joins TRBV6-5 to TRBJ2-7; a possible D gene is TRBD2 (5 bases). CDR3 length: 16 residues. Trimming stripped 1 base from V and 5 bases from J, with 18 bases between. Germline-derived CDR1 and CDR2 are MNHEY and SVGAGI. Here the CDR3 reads CASSYYSGMTGDEQYF. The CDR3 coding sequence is TGTGCCAGCAGTTACTACTCCGGGATGACTGGGGACGAGCAGTACTTC.

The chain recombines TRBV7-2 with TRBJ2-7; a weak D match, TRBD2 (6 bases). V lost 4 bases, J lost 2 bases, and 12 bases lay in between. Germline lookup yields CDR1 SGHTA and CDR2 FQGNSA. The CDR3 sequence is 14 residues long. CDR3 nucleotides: TGTGCCAGCAGCTACGGAGGAGGGCCCTACGAGCAGTACTTC. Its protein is CASSYGGGPYEQYF.

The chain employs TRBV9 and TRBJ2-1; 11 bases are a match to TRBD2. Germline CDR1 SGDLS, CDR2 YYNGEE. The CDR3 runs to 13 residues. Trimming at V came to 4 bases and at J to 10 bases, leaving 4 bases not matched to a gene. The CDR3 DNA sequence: TGTGCCAGCAGCAACAGACTAGCGGGAGAGCAGTTCTTC. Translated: CASSNRLAGEQFF.

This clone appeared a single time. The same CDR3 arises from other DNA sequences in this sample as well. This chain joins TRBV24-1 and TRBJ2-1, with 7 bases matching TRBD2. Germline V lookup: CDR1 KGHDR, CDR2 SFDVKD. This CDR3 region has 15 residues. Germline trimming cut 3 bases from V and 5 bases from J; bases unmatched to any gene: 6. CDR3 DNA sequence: TGTGCCACCAGTGATCTGGCGGGGGAGGACAATGAGCAGTTCTTC. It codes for CATSDLAGEDNEQFF.

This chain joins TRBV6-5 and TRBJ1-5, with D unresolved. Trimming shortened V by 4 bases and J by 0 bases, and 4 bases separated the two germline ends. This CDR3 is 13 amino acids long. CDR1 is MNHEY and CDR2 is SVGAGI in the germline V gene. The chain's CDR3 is CASSLGSNQPQHF. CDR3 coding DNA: TGTGCCAGCAGTTTAGGTAGCAATCAGCCCCAGCATTTT.

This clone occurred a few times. The CDR3 loop is CASSTGGGTGELFF. Written as DNA, the CDR3 is TGTGCCAGTAGTACAGGGGGGGGCACCGGGGAGCTGTTTTTT. The chain carries TRBV19 and TRBJ2-2; D might be TRBD1 or TRBD2, each matching 7 bases. Per germline, CDR1 LNHDA and CDR2 SQIVND (reference sequence). Trimming removed 4 bases at V and 4 bases at J, with 10 bases between. The CDR3 consists of 14 residues.

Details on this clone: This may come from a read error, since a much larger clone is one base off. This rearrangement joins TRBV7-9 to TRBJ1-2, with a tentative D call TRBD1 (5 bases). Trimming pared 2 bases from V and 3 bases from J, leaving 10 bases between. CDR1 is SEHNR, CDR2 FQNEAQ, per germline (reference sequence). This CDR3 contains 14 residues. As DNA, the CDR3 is TGTGCCAGCAGCTTAAGCGGGACGGACTATGGCTACACCTTC. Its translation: CASSLSGTDYGYTF.

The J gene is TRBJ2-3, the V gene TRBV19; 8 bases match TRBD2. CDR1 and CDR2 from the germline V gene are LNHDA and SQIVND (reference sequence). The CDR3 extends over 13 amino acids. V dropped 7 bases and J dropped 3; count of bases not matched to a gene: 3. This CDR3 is CASMERETDTQYF. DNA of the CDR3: TGTGCCAGTATGGAGCGGGAGACAGATACGCAGTATTTT.

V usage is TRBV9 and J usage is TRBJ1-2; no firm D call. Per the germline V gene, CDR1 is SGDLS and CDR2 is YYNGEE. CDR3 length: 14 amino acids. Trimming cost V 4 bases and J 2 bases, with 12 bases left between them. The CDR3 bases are TGTGCCAGCAGCCCCGACGTAGCCAACTATGGCTACACCTTC. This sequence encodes CASSPDVANYGYTF.

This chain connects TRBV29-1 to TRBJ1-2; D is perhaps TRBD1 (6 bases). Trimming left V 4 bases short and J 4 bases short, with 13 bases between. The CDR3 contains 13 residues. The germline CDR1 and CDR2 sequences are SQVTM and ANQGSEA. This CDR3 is CSVAAGAFYGYTF. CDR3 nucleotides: TGCAGCGTTGCGGCAGGGGCGTTCTATGGCTACACCTTC.

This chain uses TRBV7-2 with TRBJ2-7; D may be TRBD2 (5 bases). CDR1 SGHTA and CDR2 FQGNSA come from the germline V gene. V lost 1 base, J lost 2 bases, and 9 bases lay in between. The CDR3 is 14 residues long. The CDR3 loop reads CASSLVGETYEQYF. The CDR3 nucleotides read TGTGCCAGCAGCTTAGTGGGAGAGACCTACGAGCAGTACTTC.

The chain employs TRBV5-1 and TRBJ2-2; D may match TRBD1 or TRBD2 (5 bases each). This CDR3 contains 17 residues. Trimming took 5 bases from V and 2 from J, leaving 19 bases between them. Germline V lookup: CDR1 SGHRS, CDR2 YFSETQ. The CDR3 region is CASSFGTGDLNTGELFF. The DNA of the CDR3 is TGCGCCAGCAGTTTTGGTACTGGGGACCTAAACACCGGGGAGCTGTTTTTT.

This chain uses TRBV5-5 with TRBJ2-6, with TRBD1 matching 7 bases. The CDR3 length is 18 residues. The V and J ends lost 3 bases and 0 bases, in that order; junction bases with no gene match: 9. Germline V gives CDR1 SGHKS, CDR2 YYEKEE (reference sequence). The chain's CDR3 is CASSYLRQGGSGANVLTF. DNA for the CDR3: TGTGCCAGCAGCTACCTAAGACAGGGTGGCTCTGGGGCCAACGTCCTGACTTTC.

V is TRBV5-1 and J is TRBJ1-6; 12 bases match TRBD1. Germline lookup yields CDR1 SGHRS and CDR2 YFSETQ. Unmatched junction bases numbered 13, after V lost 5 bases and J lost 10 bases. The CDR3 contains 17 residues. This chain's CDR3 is CASRTGTGGAGGSPLHF. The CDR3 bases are TGCGCCAGCAGAACCGGGACAGGGGGCGCCGGGGGATCACCCCTCCACTTT.

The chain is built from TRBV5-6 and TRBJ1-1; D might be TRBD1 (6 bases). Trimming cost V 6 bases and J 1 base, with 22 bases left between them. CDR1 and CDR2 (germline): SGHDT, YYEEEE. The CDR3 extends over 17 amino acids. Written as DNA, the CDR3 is TGTGCCAGCAACTTAGGTACAGGGATGACCTGGAACACTGAAGCTTTCTTT. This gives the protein CASNLGTGMTWNTEAFF. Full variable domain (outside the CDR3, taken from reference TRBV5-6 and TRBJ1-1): DAGVTQSPTHLIKTRGQQVTLRCSPKSGHDTVSWYQQALGQGPQFIFQYYEEEERQRGNFPDRFSGHQFPNYSSELNVNALLLGDSALYLCASNLGTGMTWNTEAFFGQGTRLTVV.

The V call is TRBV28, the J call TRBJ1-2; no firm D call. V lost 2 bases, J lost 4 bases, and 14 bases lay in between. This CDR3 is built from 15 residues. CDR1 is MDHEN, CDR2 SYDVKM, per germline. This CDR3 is CASSLHRSGLYGYTF. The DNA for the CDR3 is TGTGCCAGCAGTTTACACCGAAGCGGTCTCTATGGCTACACCTTC.

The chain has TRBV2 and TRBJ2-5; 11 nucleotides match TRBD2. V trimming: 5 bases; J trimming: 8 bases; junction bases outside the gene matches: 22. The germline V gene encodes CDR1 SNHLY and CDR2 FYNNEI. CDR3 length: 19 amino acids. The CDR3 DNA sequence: TGTGCCAGCAGTTCCCCGGGAACCGGTCTTAGCGGGGGGGACGGAACCCAGTACTTC. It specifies CASSSPGTGLSGGDGTQYF.

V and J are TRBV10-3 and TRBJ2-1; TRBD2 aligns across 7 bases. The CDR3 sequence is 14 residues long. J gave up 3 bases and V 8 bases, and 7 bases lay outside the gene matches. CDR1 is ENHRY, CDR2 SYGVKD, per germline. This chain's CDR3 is CAIAPAGSYNEQFF. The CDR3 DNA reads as TGTGCCATCGCTCCAGCGGGGAGCTACAATGAGCAGTTCTTC.

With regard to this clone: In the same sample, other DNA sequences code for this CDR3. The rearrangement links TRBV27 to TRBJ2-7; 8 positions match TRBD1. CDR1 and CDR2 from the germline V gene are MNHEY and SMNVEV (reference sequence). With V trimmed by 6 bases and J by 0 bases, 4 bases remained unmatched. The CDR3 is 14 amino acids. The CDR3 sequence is CASSPQGVSYEQYF. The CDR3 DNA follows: TGTGCCAGCAGCCCACAGGGGGTCTCCTACGAGCAGTACTTC.

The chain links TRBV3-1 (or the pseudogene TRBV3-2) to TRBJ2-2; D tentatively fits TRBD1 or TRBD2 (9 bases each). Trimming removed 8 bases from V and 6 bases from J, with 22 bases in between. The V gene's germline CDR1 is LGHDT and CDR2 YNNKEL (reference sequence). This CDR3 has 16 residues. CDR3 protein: CASANRGLAGSGELFF. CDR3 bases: TGTGCCAGCGCTAACAGGGGGCTAGCGGGGTCCGGGGAGCTGTTTTTT.